This entry lists 30 T cell receptor beta chains sequenced from one sample in a study of blood T cell repertoires in COVID-19. Produced via immunoSEQ multiplex PCR; TCRdb's table is partial and in-frame only. There are about 140,000 clones in the sample; 86% occur only once, and 7% to 10% lies in the top ten. The source material was peripheral blood. Receptors originate from a woman aged 55-70 years with acute or convalescent COVID-19.

The chain is built from TRBV29-1 and TRBJ2-1, with 7 bases identical to TRBD2. Germline V gene sequence: CDR1 SQVTM, CDR2 ANQGSEA. Trimming removed 4 bases from V and 6 bases from J; junction bases left unmatched: 6. The CDR3 extends over 13 amino acids. CDR3 in DNA: TGCAGCGTTGCCCGTAGACTAGCCAATGAGCAGTTCTTC. As protein: CSVARRLANEQFF.

V is TRBV11-2 and J is TRBJ2-5; D is unresolved. V lost 10 bases to trimming and J lost 4 bases, with 16 bases between them. The CDR3 has 13 amino acids. Germline V lookup: CDR1 SGHAT, CDR2 FQNNGV. The chain's CDR3 is CATTAVLGETQYF. The DNA for the CDR3 is TGTGCCACTACCGCGGTATTAGGAGAGACCCAGTACTTC.

This chain links TRBV6-5 with TRBJ1-2, with a possible D match to TRBD1 (6 bases). Germline lookup yields CDR1 MNHEY and CDR2 SVGAGI. This CDR3 contains 12 residues. The V end was cut by 6 bases, the J end by 5 bases, with 10 bases between. The CDR3 sequence: CASRTGRYGYTF. DNA of the CDR3: TGTGCCAGCAGGACAGGCCGATATGGCTACACCTTC.

This chain connects TRBV6-5 to TRBJ2-5, with D possibly being TRBD1 (5 bases). The ends were cut back, 5 bases at V and 1 base at J, with 8 bases in the middle. Germline V gives CDR1 MNHEY, CDR2 SVGAGI. The CDR3 runs 13 residues. CDR3 DNA sequence: TGTGCCAGCAGTAGACAGCCCCAAGAGACCCAGTACTTC. Amino acids: CASSRQPQETQYF.

The V call is TRBV18, the J call TRBJ1-2, with a possible D match to TRBD1 (6 bases). Trimming took 1 base from V and 6 from J, leaving 12 bases between them. CDR3 length: 14 residues. Germline V gene data show CDR1 as KGHSH and CDR2 as LQKENI. The CDR3: CASSPRTGSHGYTF. The CDR3 DNA sequence: TGTGCCAGCTCACCACGAACAGGGAGCCATGGCTACACCTTC. The full variable domain, in which reference TRBV18 and TRBJ1-2 provide the parts outside the CDR3, is NAGVMQNPRHLVRRRGQEARLRCSPMKGHSHVYWYRQLPEEGLKFMVYLQKENIIDESGMPKERFSAEFPKEGPSILRIQQVVRGDSAAYFCASSPRTGSHGYTFGSGTRLTVV.

This sequence joins TRBV19 and TRBJ1-2; possibly TRBD1 for D (6 bases). From germline, CDR1 is LNHDA and CDR2 SQIVND (reference sequence). Trimming cost V 7 bases and J 4 bases, with 10 bases left between them. The CDR3 is made up of 12 amino acids. The CDR3 nucleotides are TGTGCCAGTACAGGGGTTTCCTATGGCTACACCTTC. It specifies CASTGVSYGYTF. The variable domain in full, completed from reference TRBV19 and TRBJ1-2, reads DGGITQSPKYLFRKEGQNVTLSCEQNLNHDAMYWYRQDPGQGLRLIYYSQIVNDFQKGDIAEGYSVSREKKESFPLTVTSAQKNPTAFYLCASTGVSYGYTFGSGTRLTVV.

This rearrangement joins TRBV9 to TRBJ2-1, with 11 bases matching TRBD2. The J segment lost 7 bases and the V segment lost 0 bases, leaving 15 bases of the junction unmatched. Germline-derived CDR1 and CDR2 are SGDLS and YYNGEE. The CDR3 sequence is 19 residues long. CDR3 DNA: TGTGCCAGCAGCGTAGCTCCTACCGTAGCGGGGGGGGCCGGGAATGAGCAGTTCTTC. This sequence encodes CASSVAPTVAGGAGNEQFF.

The V and J genes are TRBV6-5 and TRBJ2-1, with 8 bases aligning to TRBD2. Germline CDR1 and CDR2: MNHEY and SVGAGI. The length of the CDR3 is 14 residues. V shed 8 bases, J shed 1 base, and the junction held 4 bases outside the gene matches. The CDR3 reads CASGSGGSYNEQFF. In DNA form, the CDR3 reads TGTGCCAGCGGAAGCGGGGGATCCTACAATGAGCAGTTCTTC.

The chain joins TRBV7-8 to TRBJ2-7; possibly TRBD1 for D (5 bases). Trimming shortened V by 2 bases and J by 5 bases, and 16 bases separated the two germline ends. Germline loops: CDR1 SGHVS, CDR2 FQNEAQ. The CDR3 is 15 amino acids. CDR3 sequence reads: CASSLPHRQGDEQYF. The CDR3 DNA is TGTGCCAGCAGCTTACCGCATCGTCAGGGTGACGAGCAGTACTTC.

V is TRBV14 and J is TRBJ1-1; TRBD1 agrees at 7 bases. Germline CDR1 reads SGHDN; CDR2 reads FVKESK. V dropped 2 bases and J dropped 1; count of bases not matched to a gene: 10. This CDR3 has 17 residues. CDR3 sequence: CASSQSRDSGKNTEAFF. The DNA for the CDR3 is TGTGCCAGCAGCCAAAGTCGGGACAGTGGAAAGAACACTGAAGCTTTCTTT.

In this sample, this clone turned up once. V usage is TRBV5-4 and J usage is TRBJ2-5; TRBD2 might be the D (7 bases). V lost 4 bases, J lost 4 bases, and 20 bases lay in between. This CDR3 spans 16 amino acids. Germline V lookup: CDR1 SGHNT, CDR2 YYREEE (reference sequence). The CDR3 region is CASSILGGPSRETQYF. In DNA, the CDR3 is TGTGCCAGCAGCATCCTGGGGGGGCCTAGCAGAGAGACCCAGTACTTC.

The genes are TRBV2 and TRBJ1-6; D remains unclear. This CDR3 comprises 15 residues. CDR1 and CDR2 from the germline V gene are SNHLY and FYNNEI. The V gene lost 7 bases and the J gene lost 2 bases, with 12 bases spanning the gap. The CDR3 DNA sequence: TGTGCCAGCATGCTTAGACTTACCTATAATTCACCCCTCCACTTT. This codes for CASMLRLTYNSPLHF. The variable domain in full, with the rest retrieved from reference TRBV2 and TRBJ1-6, is EPEVTQTPSHQVTQMGQEVILRCVPISNHLYFYWYRQILGQKVEFLVSFYNNEISEKSEIFDDQFSVERPDGSNFTLKIRSTKLEDSAMYFCASMLRLTYNSPLHFGNGTRLTVT.

Of note for this clone: Sequence at one end of the junction differs from germline and may be a read error. J is TRBJ2-2 and V is TRBV7-7; no clear D. CDR1 and CDR2 (germline): SSHAT, FNYEAQ (reference sequence). This CDR3 has 15 amino acids. The CDR3 loop reads CASSFSPRSTGELFF. CDR3 nucleotides: TGTGCTAGCAGCTTTAGCCCTCGTAGCACCGGGGAGCTGTTTTTT.

This clone was detected only once. The DNA for the CDR3 is TGTGCCAGCAGGCGGGACCCTAGCAATCAGCCCCAGCATTTT. Its protein product is CASRRDPSNQPQHF. The V gene is TRBV2, the J gene TRBJ1-5; D may be TRBD1 (5 bases). The CDR3 is 14 amino acids. Germline CDR1 and CDR2: SNHLY and FYNNEI. V was clipped by 6 bases and J by 0 bases, with 9 bases between them.

The V gene is TRBV20-1, the J gene TRBJ2-1; perhaps TRBD2 as D (5 bases). Between the trimmed V and J ends, which lost 6 bases and 10 bases, there was a span of 22 bases. Germline-derived CDR1 and CDR2 are DFQATT and SNEGSKA (reference sequence). The CDR3 covers 14 residues. CDR3 DNA: TGCAGTGCGAGTGAAGTAGGAGGCCGCATCGAGCAGTTCTTC. It yields the protein CSASEVGGRIEQFF.

The chain links TRBV7-8 to TRBJ2-5; 8 nucleotides line up with TRBD1. CDR1 and CDR2 (germline): SGHVS, FQNEAQ. This CDR3 has 16 residues. J was trimmed by 1 base and V by 5 bases; bases with no gene match: 9. The CDR3 reads CASSDRYRGVQETQYF. In DNA form, the CDR3 reads TGTGCCAGCAGCGACCGATACAGGGGGGTCCAAGAGACCCAGTACTTC.

This clone was observed a single time. V is TRBV28 and J is TRBJ1-1; a possible D gene is TRBD1 (5 bases). The length of the CDR3 is 15 residues. Trimming shortened V by 4 bases and J by 1 base, and 13 bases separated the two germline ends. Per the germline V gene, CDR1 is MDHEN and CDR2 is SYDVKM. CDR3 protein: CASSSLGTGNTEAFF. As DNA, the CDR3 is TGTGCCAGCAGTTCTTTAGGGACTGGGAACACTGAAGCTTTCTTT.

J is TRBJ2-3 and V is TRBV14; D is uncertain. The V gene's germline CDR1 is SGHDN and CDR2 FVKESK. Trimming removed 4 bases from V and 4 bases from J, with 9 bases in between. This CDR3 has 13 residues. The CDR3 region is CASSPRLADTQYF. DNA for the CDR3: TGTGCCAGCAGCCCCAGACTGGCAGATACGCAGTATTTT.

The chain uses TRBV4-2 and TRBJ1-2; 12 nucleotides line up with TRBD1. The CDR3 is 15 residues long. In germline, CDR1 is LGHNA, CDR2 YNFKEQ. Unmatched junction bases numbered 4, after V lost 0 bases and J lost 8 bases. The CDR3 DNA reads TGTGCCAGCAGCCAAGAGGGACAGGGGGCTGGAGGCTACACCTTC. Translating it yields CASSQEGQGAGGYTF.

This sequence joins TRBV21-1 and TRBJ2-7; the D call TRBD2 from the table was never checked on the DNA. TRBV21-1 is described as a pseudogene. This CDR3 region has 12 residues. CDR3 protein: CASSKRGYEQYF. The CDR3 DNA reads as TGTGCCAGCAGCAAAAGAGGCTACGAGCAGTACTTC.

CDR3 bases: TGTGCCAGCAGCCAAGAGCGGGGGGGGCAAGATACGCAGTATTTT. This codes for CASSQERGGQDTQYF. The V gene is TRBV14, the J gene TRBJ2-3, with 9 bases lining up with TRBD2. Germline CDR1 SGHDN, CDR2 FVKESK. This CDR3 comprises 15 residues. The trim removed 0 bases at V and 5 bases at J, leaving 3 bases unmatched. The variable domain in full, completed from reference TRBV14 and TRBJ2-3, reads EAGVTQFPSHSVIEKGQTVTLRCDPISGHDNLYWYRRVMGKEIKFLLHFVKESKQDESGMPNNRFLAERTGGTYSTLKVQPAELEDSGVYFCASSQERGGQDTQYFGPGTRLTVL.

The chain is built from TRBV5-1 and TRBJ2-7; 7 bases fit TRBD1. The germline gives CDR1 SGHRS, CDR2 YFSETQ. This CDR3 contains 17 residues. After removal of 0 bases from V and 5 bases from J, the junction contained 14 bases not matched to a gene. The DNA of the CDR3 is TGCGCCAGCAGCTTGGCCACCAGACAGGGTACGGGCGACGAGCAGTACTTC. It is translated as CASSLATRQGTGDEQYF.

The rearrangement joins TRBV24-1 to TRBJ2-5, with TRBD2 matching over 11 bases. Trimming cost V 3 bases and J 0 bases; bases outside gene matches: 5. The CDR3 is 17 amino acids. Germline loops: CDR1 KGHDR, CDR2 SFDVKD. CDR3 DNA: TGTGCCACCAGTGATACGACTAGCGGGGCGTACCAAGAGACCCAGTACTTC. This codes for CATSDTTSGAYQETQYF.

This sequence joins TRBV6-1 and TRBJ2-3; 7 bases map to TRBD2. Trimming took 2 bases from V and 3 from J; bases not matched to a gene: 5. CDR1 MNHNS and CDR2 SASEGT come from the germline V gene. The length of the CDR3 is 15 residues. The CDR3 loop reads CASSERSGVTDTQYF. The CDR3 region has the DNA TGTGCCAGCAGTGAACGAAGCGGGGTGACAGATACGCAGTATTTT.

This clone has just one count. The rearrangement uses TRBV5-1 and TRBJ2-3; D gene unclear. Germline lookup yields CDR1 SGHRS and CDR2 YFSETQ. Between the trimmed V and J ends, which lost 0 bases and 2 bases, there was a span of 13 bases. The CDR3 is made up of 16 amino acids. The CDR3 is CASSLGQTGNTDTQYF. The CDR3 bases are TGCGCCAGCAGCTTGGGCCAGACTGGTAACACAGATACGCAGTATTTT.

The chain carries TRBV9 and TRBJ2-7; TRBD2 matches 9 bases. V shed 0 bases, J shed 6 bases, and the junction held 7 bases outside the gene matches. Germline V gene sequence: CDR1 SGDLS, CDR2 YYNGEE. CDR3 length: 15 residues. Here the CDR3 reads CASSVEGGGAGEQYF. CDR3 in DNA: TGTGCCAGCAGCGTAGAAGGCGGGGGGGCCGGCGAGCAGTACTTC.

The chain has TRBV9 and TRBJ2-2, with 8 bases aligning to TRBD2. The ends lost 0 bases at V and 8 bases at J; junction bases unmatched: 9. This CDR3 is 16 amino acids long. Germline-derived CDR1 and CDR2 are SGDLS and YYNGEE. The DNA for the CDR3 is TGTGCCAGCAGCGTAGATCCAGCGGGGGCCCTGGGGGAGCTGTTTTTT. This sequence encodes CASSVDPAGALGELFF. The full variable domain, with the rest looked up from reference TRBV9 and TRBJ2-2, is DSGVTQTPKHLITATGQRVTLRCSPRSGDLSVYWYQQSLDQGLQFLIQYYNGEERAKGNILERFSAQQFPDLHSELNLSSLELGDSALYFCASSVDPAGALGELFFGEGSRLTVL.

A single count supports this clone. CDR3 region: CASSPLTAGNTIYF. As DNA, the CDR3 is TGTGCCAGCAGTCCCCTCACAGCTGGAAACACCATATATTTT. The V gene is TRBV28, the J gene TRBJ1-3; D not resolved. Germline loops: CDR1 MDHEN, CDR2 SYDVKM. The V and J ends lost 5 bases and 2 bases respectively, with 10 bases between them. This CDR3 has 14 amino acids.

The V and J genes are TRBV11-3 and TRBJ2-2, with TRBD2 as a possible D gene (6 bases). Trimming pared 5 bases from V and 1 base from J, leaving 8 bases between. Germline CDR1 is SGHNT and CDR2 is YENEEA. This CDR3 is built from 14 residues. The CDR3 here is CASSRSGNTGELFF. The CDR3 bases are TGTGCCAGCAGCCGTAGCGGGAACACCGGGGAGCTGTTTTTT. Drawing the rest from reference TRBV11-3 and TRBJ2-2, the complete variable domain is EAGVVQSPRYKIIEKKQPVAFWCNPISGHNTLYWYLQNLGQGPELLIRYENEEAVDDSQLPKDRFSAERLKGVDSTLKIQPAELGDSAVYLCASSRSGNTGELFFGEGSRLTVL.

The sample holds one count of this clone. The chain carries TRBV5-4 and TRBJ2-1; possible D gene TRBD2, 7 bases. Per the germline V gene, CDR1 is SGHNT and CDR2 is YYREEE (reference sequence). This CDR3 contains 15 residues. V was cut by 0 bases and J by 5 bases, with 12 bases left in between. This CDR3 is CASSLAGGKDNEQFF. The CDR3 DNA sequence: TGTGCCAGCAGCTTGGCGGGGGGCAAGGACAATGAGCAGTTCTTC.